The clone carrying this T cell receptor (beta chain) was found once. What it binds is not known. A much larger clone sits a single nucleotide away, making a read error possible. The data stem from a study of quantifying T cell responses using KT2 cells. Study background: cDNA was made from DNase-treated RNA using alpha and beta constant primers.

Broader study findings: KT2 sequence counts showed saturation when very many KT2 cells were spiked in.

Fixed numbers of PBMC received varying amounts of KT2 cells. Each cDNA got a UMI-containing oligo ligated at its 3' end. An equimolar mix of RC1.1 and RC1.2 primed the beta chain across TRBC1 and TRBC2. From the second PCR onward, TCR alpha and beta chains were processed separately. One entry per CDR3 protein results from TCRdb running MiXCR on the UMI-ligation and nested PCR reads. The top ten hold 9.7% of the sample, which has 31,000 or so distinct CDR3 sequences, 10% seen once. Germline V CDR1 and CDR2: DFQATT, SNEGSKA (reference sequence). The length of the CDR3 is 14 residues. Sequenced material: PBMCs spiked with cells of the T cell clone KT2. The rearrangement joins TRBV20-1 to TRBJ2-7; tentatively, D is TRBD1 (6 bases). This clonotype originated in a human donor. In nucleotides, the CDR3 is TGCAATGCTACCTATGAGGGGGAATTTCGGGAGCAGTACTTC. Its translation is CNATYEGEFREQYF.